This TCR beta chain was recovered during a study of T cell responses to AZD1222 COVID-19 vaccine. Study at large: Second doses that came at about 4 or about 12 weeks were put together. Study-level results: Without day 14 samples, only post-peak T cell repertoires were studied. Targets within unmutated variant regions were reportedly found for nearly half of spike-specific TCRs. Females outnumbered males among donors, who were mostly white British; clonal diversity was possibly underestimated.

The CDR3 is 15 amino acids. V dropped 6 bases and J dropped 0 bases, with 14 bases sitting between them. Germline V gene lookup returns CDR1 MDHEN and CDR2 SYDVKM. Worth noting for this clone: What it binds is not known.

Assay: immunoSEQ multiplex PCR; the TCRdb copy retains only in-frame clones and omits some. The sample has 100,000 to 150,000 clones, approximately 86% seen once. This specimen was peripheral blood, taken on day 0 of AZD1222 vaccination. The clonotype comes from an adult in good health. J is TRBJ1-2 and V is TRBV28; D is possibly TRBD1 (6 bases). CDR3 bases: TGTGCCAGCAGCCTCGGGGGGGCCACTAACTATGGCTACACCTTC. The encoded protein is CASSLGGATNYGYTF.